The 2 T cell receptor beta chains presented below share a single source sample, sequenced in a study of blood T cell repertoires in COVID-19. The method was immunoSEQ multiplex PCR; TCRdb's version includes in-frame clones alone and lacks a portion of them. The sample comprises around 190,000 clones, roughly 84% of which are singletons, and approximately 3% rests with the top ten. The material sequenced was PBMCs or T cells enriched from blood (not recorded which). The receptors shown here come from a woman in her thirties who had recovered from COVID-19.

The CDR3 here is CAIGGQGTTGELFF. CDR3 coding DNA: TGTGCCATCGGCGGACAGGGGACCACCGGGGAGCTGTTTTTT. The chain carries TRBV10-3 and TRBJ2-2; TRBD1 matches 9 bases. The V gene end was trimmed by 8 bases and the J gene end by 4 bases; junction bases not matched to a gene: 5. Germline assignment: CDR1 ENHRY and CDR2 SYGVKD. There are 14 residues in the CDR3.

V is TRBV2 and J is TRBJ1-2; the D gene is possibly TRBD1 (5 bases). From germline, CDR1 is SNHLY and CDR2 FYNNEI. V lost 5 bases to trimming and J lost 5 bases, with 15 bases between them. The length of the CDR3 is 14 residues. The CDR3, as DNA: TGTGCCAGCAGTAGCTCGGGGGGTGGGTATGGCTACACCTTC. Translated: CASSSSGGGYGYTF.